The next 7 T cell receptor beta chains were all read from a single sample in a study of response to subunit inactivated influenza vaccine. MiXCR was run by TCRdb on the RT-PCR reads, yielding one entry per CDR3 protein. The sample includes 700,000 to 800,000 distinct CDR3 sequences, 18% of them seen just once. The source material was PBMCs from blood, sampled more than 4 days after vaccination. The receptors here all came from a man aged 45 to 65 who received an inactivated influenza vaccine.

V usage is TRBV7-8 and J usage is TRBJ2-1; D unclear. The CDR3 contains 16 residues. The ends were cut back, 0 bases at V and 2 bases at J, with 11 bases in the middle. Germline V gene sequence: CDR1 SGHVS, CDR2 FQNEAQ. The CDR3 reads CASSLAVAATYNEQFF. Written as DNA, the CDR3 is TGTGCCAGCAGCTTAGCGGTGGCGGCTACCTACAATGAGCAGTTCTTC.

The CDR3 loop is CASRNPPWGTSTDTQYF. The CDR3 DNA reads as TGTGCCAGCAGGAACCCCCCATGGGGGACTAGCACAGATACGCAGTATTTT. The chain is built from TRBV28 and TRBJ2-3, with TRBD2 as a possible D gene (6 bases). The CDR3 runs to 17 residues. V was cut by 6 bases and J by 0 bases, with 19 bases left in between. The germline CDR1 and CDR2 sequences are MDHEN and SYDVKM.

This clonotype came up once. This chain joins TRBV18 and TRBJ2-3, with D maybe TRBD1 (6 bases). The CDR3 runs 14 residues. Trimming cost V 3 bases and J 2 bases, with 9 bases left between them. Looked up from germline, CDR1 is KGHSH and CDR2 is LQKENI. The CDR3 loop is CASSPGQHTDTQYF. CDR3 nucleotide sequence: TGTGCCAGCTCACCCGGACAGCACACAGATACGCAGTATTTT.

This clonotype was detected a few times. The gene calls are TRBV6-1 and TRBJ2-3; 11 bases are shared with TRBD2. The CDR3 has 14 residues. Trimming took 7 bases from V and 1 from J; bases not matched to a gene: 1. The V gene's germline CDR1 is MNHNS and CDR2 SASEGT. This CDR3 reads CASMTSGGTDTQYF. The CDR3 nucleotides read TGTGCCAGCATGACTAGCGGGGGCACAGATACGCAGTATTTT.

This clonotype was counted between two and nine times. The CDR3, as DNA: TGTGCCAGCAGCTTGGGACTCAGAACTTACGAGCAGTACTTC. Amino acid sequence: CASSLGLRTYEQYF. The gene calls are TRBV7-2 and TRBJ2-7; D is possibly TRBD2 (6 bases). The CDR3 has 14 amino acids. The V gene lost 3 bases and the J gene lost 4 bases, with 13 bases spanning the gap. Germline V gene lookup returns CDR1 SGHTA and CDR2 FQGNSA.

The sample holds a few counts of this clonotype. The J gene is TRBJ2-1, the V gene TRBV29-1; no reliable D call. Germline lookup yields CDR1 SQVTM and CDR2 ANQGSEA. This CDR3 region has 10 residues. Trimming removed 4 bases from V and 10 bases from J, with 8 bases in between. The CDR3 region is CSVGVREQFF. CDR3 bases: TGCAGCGTTGGAGTCAGAGAGCAGTTCTTC.

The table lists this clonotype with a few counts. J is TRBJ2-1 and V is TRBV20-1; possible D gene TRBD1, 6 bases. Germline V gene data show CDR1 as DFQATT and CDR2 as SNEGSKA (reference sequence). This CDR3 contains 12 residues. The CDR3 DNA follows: TGCACCCCATTAAGTGCGCAGGGGGAGCAGTTCTTC. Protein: CTPLSAQGEQFF.